Included here is one TCR beta chain sequence, with context. Its antigen remains unknown. These data belong to a study of cytomegalovirus exposure and HLA in healthy donors. Whole-study results and caveats: Upon later analysis, HLA-associated TCR beta chains proved more clonally expanded than other, equally common chains.

Researchers ran the PCR with 60 Vbeta and 13 Jbeta primers. Assay used: immunoSEQ multiplex PCR; TCRdb lists only in-frame clones, some missing. The data contain approximately 110,000 clones, about 68% of them singletons. CDR1 and CDR2 (germline): LGHNA, YNFKEQ. V was clipped by 2 bases and J by 7 bases; unmatched bases: 7. The CDR3 consists of 15 residues. Sequenced material: PBMCs. The chain joins TRBV4-2 to TRBJ1-2; the match to TRBD1 covers 10 bases. The sequence was collected from a woman in her thirties or forties in good health and CMV-seropositive. The CDR3 DNA reads as TGTGCCAGCAGCCAATGGGGACAGGGGAAGTCTGGCTACACCTTC. The encoded protein is CASSQWGQGKSGYTF.